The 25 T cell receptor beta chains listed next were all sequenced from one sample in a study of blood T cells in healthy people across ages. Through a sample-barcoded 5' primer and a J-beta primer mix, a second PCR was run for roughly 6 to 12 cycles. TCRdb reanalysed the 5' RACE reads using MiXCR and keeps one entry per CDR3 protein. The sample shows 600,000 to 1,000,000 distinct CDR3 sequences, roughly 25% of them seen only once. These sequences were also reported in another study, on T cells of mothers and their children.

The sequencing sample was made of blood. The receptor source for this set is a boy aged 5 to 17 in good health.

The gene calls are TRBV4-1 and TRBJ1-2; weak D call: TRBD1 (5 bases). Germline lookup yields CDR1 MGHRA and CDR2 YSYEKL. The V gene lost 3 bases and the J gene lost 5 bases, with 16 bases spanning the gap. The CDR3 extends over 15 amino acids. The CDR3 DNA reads TGCGCCAGCAGCCATGGCAGGGCGCTTGGGTATGGCTACACCTTC. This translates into CASSHGRALGYGYTF.

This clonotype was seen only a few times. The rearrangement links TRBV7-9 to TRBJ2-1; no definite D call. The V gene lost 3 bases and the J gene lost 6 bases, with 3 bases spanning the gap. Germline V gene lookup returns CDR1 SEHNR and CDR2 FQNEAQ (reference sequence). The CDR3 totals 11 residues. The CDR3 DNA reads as TGTGCCAGCAGCTTTATCAATGAGCAGTTCTTC. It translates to CASSFINEQFF. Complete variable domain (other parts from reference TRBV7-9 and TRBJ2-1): DTGVSQNPRHKITKRGQNVTFRCDPISEHNRLYWYRQTLGQGPEFLTYFQNEAQLEKSRLLSDRFSAERPKGSFSTLEIQRTEQGDSAMYLCASSFINEQFFGPGTRLTVL.

CDR3 amino acids: CASSFGLDKFYEQYF. CDR3 nucleotide sequence: TGTGCCAGCAGCTTCGGTTTGGACAAATTCTACGAGCAGTACTTC. The rearrangement links TRBV7-2 to TRBJ2-7; D perhaps matches TRBD1 (5 bases). The ends were cut back, 3 bases at V and 3 bases at J, with 15 bases in the middle. Germline V gives CDR1 SGHTA, CDR2 FQGNSA. This CDR3 has 15 residues.

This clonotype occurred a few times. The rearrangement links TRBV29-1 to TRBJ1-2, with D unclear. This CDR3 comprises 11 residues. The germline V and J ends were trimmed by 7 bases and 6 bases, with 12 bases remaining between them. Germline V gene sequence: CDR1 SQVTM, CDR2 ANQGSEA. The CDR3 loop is CSGDETDGYTF. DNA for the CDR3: TGCAGCGGAGATGAGACTGATGGCTACACCTTC.

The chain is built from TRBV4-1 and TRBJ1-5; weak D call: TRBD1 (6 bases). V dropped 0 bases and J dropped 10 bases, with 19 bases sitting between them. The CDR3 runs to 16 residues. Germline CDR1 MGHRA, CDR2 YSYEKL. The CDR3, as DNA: TGCGCCAGCAGCCAAGATAGGGCCAGGGGAAAGTTTCCCCAGCATTTT. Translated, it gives CASSQDRARGKFPQHF.

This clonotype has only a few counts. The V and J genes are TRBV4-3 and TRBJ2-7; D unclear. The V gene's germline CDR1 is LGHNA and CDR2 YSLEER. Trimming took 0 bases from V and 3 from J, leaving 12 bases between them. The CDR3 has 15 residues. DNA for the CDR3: TGCGCCAGCAGCCAAGATCGTGACGGTATCTACGAGCAGTACTTC. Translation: CASSQDRDGIYEQYF.

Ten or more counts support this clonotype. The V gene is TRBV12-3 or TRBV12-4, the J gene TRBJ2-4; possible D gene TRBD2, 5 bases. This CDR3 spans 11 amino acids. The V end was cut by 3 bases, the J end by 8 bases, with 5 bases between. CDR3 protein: CASSFGDIQYF. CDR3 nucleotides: TGTGCCAGCAGTTTCGGGGACATTCAGTACTTC.

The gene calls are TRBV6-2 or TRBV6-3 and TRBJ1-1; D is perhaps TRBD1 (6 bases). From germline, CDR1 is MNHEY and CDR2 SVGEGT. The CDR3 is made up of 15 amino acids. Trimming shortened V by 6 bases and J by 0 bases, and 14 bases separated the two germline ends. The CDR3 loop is CASRNRVTMNTEAFF. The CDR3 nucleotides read TGTGCCAGCAGGAACAGGGTTACAATGAACACTGAAGCTTTCTTT.

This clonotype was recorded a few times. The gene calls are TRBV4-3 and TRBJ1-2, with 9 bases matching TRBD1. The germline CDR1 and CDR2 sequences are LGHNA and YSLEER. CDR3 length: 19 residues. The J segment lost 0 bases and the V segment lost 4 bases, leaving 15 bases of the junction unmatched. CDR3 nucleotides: TGCGCCAGCAGCCCCAACAGGGGGCACACAGTCTCTACTAACTATGGCTACACCTTC. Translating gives CASSPNRGHTVSTNYGYTF.

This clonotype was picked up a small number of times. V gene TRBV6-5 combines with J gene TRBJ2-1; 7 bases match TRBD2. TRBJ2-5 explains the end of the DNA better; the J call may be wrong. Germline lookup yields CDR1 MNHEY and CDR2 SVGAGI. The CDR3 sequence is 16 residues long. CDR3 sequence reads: CASSYRPSGQEETQYF. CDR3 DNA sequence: TGTGCCAGCAGTTACCGGCCTAGCGGACAAGAAGAGACCCAGTACTTC.

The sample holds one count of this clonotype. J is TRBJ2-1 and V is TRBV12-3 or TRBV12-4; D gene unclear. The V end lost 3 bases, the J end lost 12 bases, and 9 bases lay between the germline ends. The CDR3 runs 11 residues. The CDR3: CASSFEVAQFF. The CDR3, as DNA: TGTGCCAGCAGTTTTGAGGTCGCGCAGTTCTTC.

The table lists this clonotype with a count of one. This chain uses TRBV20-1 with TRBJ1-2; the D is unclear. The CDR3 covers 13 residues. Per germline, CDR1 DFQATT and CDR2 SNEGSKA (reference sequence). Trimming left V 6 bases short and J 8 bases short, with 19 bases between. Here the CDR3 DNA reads TGCAGTGCCTCGACGGCGCGGGGTGAAGGCTACACCTTC. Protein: CSASTARGEGYTF.

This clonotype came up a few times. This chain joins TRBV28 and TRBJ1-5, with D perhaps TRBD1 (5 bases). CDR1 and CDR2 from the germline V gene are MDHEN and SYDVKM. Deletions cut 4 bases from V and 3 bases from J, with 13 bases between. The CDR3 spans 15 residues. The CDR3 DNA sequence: TGTGCCAGCAGTTCCCTCCGACAGATCAATCAGCCCCAGCATTTT. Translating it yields CASSSLRQINQPQHF.

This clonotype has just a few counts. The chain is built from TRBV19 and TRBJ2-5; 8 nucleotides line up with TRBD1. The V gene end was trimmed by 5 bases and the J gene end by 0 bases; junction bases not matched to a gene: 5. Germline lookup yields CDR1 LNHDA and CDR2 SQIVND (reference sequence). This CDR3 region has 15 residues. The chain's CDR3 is CASSPRGLDQETQYF. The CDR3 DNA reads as TGTGCCAGTAGTCCCAGGGGGCTCGACCAAGAGACCCAGTACTTC. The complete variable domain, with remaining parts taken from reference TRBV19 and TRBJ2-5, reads DGGITQSPKYLFRKEGQNVTLSCEQNLNHDAMYWYRQDPGQGLRLIYYSQIVNDFQKGDIAEGYSVSREKKESFPLTVTSAQKNPTAFYLCASSPRGLDQETQYFGPGTRLLVL.

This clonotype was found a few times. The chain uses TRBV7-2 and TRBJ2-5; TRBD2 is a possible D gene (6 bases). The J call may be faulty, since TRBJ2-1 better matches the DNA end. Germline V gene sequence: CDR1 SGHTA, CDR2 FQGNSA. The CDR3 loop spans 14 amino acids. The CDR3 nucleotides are TGTGCCAGCAGCTTAGGGGCAGGGAGGAATGAGCAGTTCTTC. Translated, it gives CASSLGAGRNEQFF.

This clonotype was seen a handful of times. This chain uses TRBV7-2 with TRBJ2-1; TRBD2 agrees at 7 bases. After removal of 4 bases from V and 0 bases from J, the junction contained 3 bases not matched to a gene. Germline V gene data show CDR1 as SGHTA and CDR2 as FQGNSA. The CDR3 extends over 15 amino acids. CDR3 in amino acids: CASSYGTISYNEQFF. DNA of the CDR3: TGTGCCAGCAGCTACGGGACTATCTCCTACAATGAGCAGTTCTTC.

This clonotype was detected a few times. The DNA of the CDR3 is TGCAGTGCTGGCTCCGGACAGCGCCAGGACATGAGTTCCGAGCAGTACTTC. Translated: CSAGSGQRQDMSSEQYF. This sequence joins TRBV20-1 and TRBJ2-7, with D possibly matching TRBD1 (6 bases). Germline V gene data show CDR1 as DFQATT and CDR2 as SNEGSKA (reference sequence). V was shortened by 5 bases and J by 6 bases, with 29 bases between the two germline ends. This CDR3 comprises 17 residues.

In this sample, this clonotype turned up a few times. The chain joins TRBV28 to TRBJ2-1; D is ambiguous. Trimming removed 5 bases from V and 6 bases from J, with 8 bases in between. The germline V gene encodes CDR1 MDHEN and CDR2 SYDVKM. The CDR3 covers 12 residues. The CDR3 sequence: CASSPQLNEQFF. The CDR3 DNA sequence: TGTGCCAGCAGTCCACAGCTCAATGAGCAGTTCTTC.

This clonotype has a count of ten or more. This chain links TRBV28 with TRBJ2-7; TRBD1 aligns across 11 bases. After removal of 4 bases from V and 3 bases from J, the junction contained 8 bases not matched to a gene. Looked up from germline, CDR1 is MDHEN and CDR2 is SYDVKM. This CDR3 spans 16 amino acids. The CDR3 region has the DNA TGTGCCAGCAGTTCTCCCCGGACAGGGGGCGTCTACGAGCAGTACTTC. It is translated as CASSSPRTGGVYEQYF.

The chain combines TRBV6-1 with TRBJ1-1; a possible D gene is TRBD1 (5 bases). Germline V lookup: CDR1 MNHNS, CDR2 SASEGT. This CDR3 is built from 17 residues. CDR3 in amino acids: CAVHSGLRWGMNTEAFF. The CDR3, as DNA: TGTGCGGTACATTCGGGGCTTAGATGGGGTATGAACACTGAAGCTTTCTTT.

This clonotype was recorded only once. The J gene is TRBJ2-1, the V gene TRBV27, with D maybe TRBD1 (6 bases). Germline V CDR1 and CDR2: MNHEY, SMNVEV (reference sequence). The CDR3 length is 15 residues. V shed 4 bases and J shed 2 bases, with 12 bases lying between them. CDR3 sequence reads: CASSWGRSAYNEQFF. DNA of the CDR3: TGTGCCAGCAGTTGGGGGCGGTCAGCCTACAATGAGCAGTTCTTC.

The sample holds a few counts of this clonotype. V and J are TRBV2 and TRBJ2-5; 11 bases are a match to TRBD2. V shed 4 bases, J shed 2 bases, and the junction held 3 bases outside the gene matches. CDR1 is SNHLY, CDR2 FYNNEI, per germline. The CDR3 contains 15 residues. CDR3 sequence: CASSARLAGQETQYF. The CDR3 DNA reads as TGTGCCAGCAGTGCAAGACTAGCGGGGCAAGAGACCCAGTACTTC. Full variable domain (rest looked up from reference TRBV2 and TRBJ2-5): EPEVTQTPSHQVTQMGQEVILRCVPISNHLYFYWYRQILGQKVEFLVSFYNNEISEKSEIFDDQFSVERPDGSNFTLKIRSTKLEDSAMYFCASSARLAGQETQYFGPGTRLLVL.

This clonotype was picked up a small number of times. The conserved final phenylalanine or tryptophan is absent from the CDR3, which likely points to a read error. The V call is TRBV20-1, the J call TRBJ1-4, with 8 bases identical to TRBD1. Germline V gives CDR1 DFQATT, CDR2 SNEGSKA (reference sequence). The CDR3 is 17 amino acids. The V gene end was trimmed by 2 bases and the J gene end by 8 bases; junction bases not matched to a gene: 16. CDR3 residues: CSARPDRVISLGEKLFL. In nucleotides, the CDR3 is TGCAGTGCTAGACCGGACAGGGTGATTTCCCTCGGGGAAAAACTGTTTCTT.

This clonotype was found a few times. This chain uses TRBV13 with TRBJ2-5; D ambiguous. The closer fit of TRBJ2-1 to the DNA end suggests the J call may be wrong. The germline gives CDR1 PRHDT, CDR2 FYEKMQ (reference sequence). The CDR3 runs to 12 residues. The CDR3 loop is CASRSDRNEQFF. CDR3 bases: TGTGCCAGCAGATCAGATAGGAATGAGCAGTTCTTC.

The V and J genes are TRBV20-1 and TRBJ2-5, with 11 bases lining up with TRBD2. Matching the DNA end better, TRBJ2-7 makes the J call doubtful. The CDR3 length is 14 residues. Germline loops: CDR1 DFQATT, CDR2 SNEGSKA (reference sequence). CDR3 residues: CSARLTSGIYEQYF. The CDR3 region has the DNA TGCAGTGCTAGATTGACTAGCGGGATCTACGAGCAGTACTTC.